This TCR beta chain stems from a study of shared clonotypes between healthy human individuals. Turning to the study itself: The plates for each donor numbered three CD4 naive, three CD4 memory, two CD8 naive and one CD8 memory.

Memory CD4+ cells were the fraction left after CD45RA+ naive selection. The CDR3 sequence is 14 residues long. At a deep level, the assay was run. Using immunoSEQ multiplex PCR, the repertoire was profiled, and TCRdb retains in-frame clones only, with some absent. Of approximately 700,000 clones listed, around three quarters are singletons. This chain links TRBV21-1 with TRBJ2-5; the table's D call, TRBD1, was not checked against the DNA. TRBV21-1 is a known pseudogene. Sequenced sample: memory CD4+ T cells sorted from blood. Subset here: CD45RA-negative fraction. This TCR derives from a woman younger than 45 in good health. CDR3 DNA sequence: TGTGCCAGCAGCCGCACAGGGACCCGAGAGACCCAGTACTTC. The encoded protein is CASSRTGTRETQYF.